This is a list of T cell receptor beta chains from one sample in a study of a mutant IDH1 vaccine in newly diagnosed glioma. TCRdb keeps only in-frame clones here, not all; method: immunoSEQ multiplex PCR. The sample contains about 32,000 clones, roughly 75% of which appear only once. Their cognate antigens are unknown. The material was PBMCs, obtained from a glioma patient whose treatment included an IDH1 peptide vaccine. These receptors were obtained from a woman between 40 and 55 years old with glioma. Each CDR3 is given with its conserved first and last residue. A D gene is named only where the DNA matches it firmly. Expanded clones get a size class; other rows say once, few or many, or leave the size out.

j_call d_call clone_size v_call cdr3_nt cdr3_aa
TRBJ1-5 - - TRBV27 TGTGCCAGCAGTGCCACGCCCGGGGTTCGAAATCAGCCCCAGCATTTT CASSATPGVRNQPQHF
TRBJ1-5 - few TRBV9 TGTGCCAGCAGCGTAGGCTCGGGCAGCAATCAGCCCCAGCATTTT CASSVGSGSNQPQHF
TRBJ2-1 - - TRBV7-2 TGTGCCAGCAGCCTCAGGACGGTGATGGGAGGTGAGCAGTTCTTC CASSLRTVMGGEQFF
TRBJ2-5 - - TRBV6-1 TGTGCCAGCAGTTTCCGGCCATCCGGGGAGACCCAGTACTTC CASSFRPSGETQYF
TRBJ2-3 TRBD1 - TRBV30 TGTGCCTGGAGACCTGGGACAGGGCTAGAGTATTTT CAWRPGTGLEYF
TRBJ1-1 - once TRBV28 TGTGCCAGCAGTTTCCGGACGACAGGACTATTGACTGAAGCTTTCTTT CASSFRTTGLLTEAFF
TRBJ2-5 - few TRBV10-3 TGTGCCAGCCGCGGGACCACCGGGACAGAGCAAGAGACCCAGTACTTC CASRGTTGTEQETQYF
TRBJ2-7 - - TRBV6-5 TGTGCCAGCGGTCTTTACGAGCAGTACTTC CASGLYEQYF
TRBJ1-5 - - TRBV30 TGTGCCTGGAGTCCAGGATTGAGGCGGGGCAATCAGCCCCAGCATTTT CAWSPGLRRGNQPQHF
TRBJ1-6 - - TRBV5-8 TGTGCCAGCAGCTTGGTGGCGGGGTACAATTCACCCCTCCACTTT CASSLVAGYNSPLHF
TRBJ1-2 - - TRBV30 TGTGCCTGGACCCTAACGGGTTGGGGCCGGGGCGGCTACACCTTC CAWTLTGWGRGGYTF
TRBJ1-1 TRBD1 - TRBV29-1 TGCAGCGTCGATCTCACACAGGGGATAAACACTGAAGCTTTCTTT CSVDLTQGINTEAFF
TRBJ2-5 - - TRBV25-1 TGTGCCAGCAGTGAAAAGGAAAGAGCCCTCCAAGAGACCCAGTACTTC CASSEKERALQETQYF
TRBJ1-2 TRBD1 - TRBV19 TGTGCCAGTAATAAACAGGGGGTGAACTATGGCTACACCTTC CASNKQGVNYGYTF
TRBJ1-6 - few TRBV7-2 TGTGCCAGCAGCTTGCATGGACGGGGGACTTATTCACCCCTCCACTTT CASSLHGRGTYSPLHF
TRBJ1-5 - - TRBV19 TGTGCCAGTAGTACACAGTATCAGCCCCAGCATTTT CASSTQYQPQHF
TRBJ2-1 - - TRBV18 TGTGCCAGCTCACGCCGAGGCGGGACATCCTACAATGAGCAGTTCTTC CASSRRGGTSYNEQFF
TRBJ1-1 - - TRBV7-7 TGTGCTAGCAGCCGGCAGCTGAACACTGAAGCTTTCTTT CASSRQLNTEAFF
TRBJ1-5 - - TRBV10-2 TGCGCCAGCGGGGACGGTAATCAGCCCCAGCATTTT CASGDGNQPQHF
TRBJ2-1 TRBD1 few TRBV19 TGTGCCAGTGGCCCTTGGGACAGGGGCCTCGGGGAGCAGTTCTTC CASGPWDRGLGEQFF
TRBJ2-2 TRBD2 - TRBV5-1 TGCGCCAGCAGCCATCGGGGGGGTAGAGGAACCGGGGAGCTGTTTTTT CASSHRGGRGTGELFF
TRBJ1-3 - - TRBV9 TGTGCCAGCAGCGTAGTGCCCCCGGGCCAGGGCTCTGGAAACACCATATATTTT CASSVVPPGQGSGNTIYF
TRBJ2-1 TRBD1 - TRBV7-9 TGTGCCAGCAGCTACGCCAAGGGTAGGGGGCCCTCCAATGAGCAGTTCTTC CASSYAKGRGPSNEQFF
TRBJ1-6 TRBD1 - TRBV15 TGTGCCACCAGCGATCACGAACCCATACCGCAGGGACAGGGCTCCTATAATTCACCCCTCCACTTT CATSDHEPIPQGQGSYNSPLHF
TRBJ1-1 TRBD1 - TRBV10-1 TGCGCCAGCAGTGACGAAGGACAGGGGGCTTCTGAAGCTTTCTTT CASSDEGQGASEAFF
TRBJ1-4 - - TRBV6-5 TGTGCCAGCAAGAACAGGAAGGAAAAACTGTTTTTT CASKNRKEKLFF
TRBJ2-7 - - TRBV29-1 TGCAGCGGTCAGGACTACGAGCAGTACTTC CSGQDYEQYF
TRBJ1-3 - - TRBV7-9 TGTGCCAGCAGCTTACCGGGGGGTAGCTCTGGAAACACCATATATTTT CASSLPGGSSGNTIYF
TRBJ2-7 TRBD1 - TRBV6-5 TGTGCCAGCAGTAGGACAGGTGGTGGTTACGAGCAGTACTTC CASSRTGGGYEQYF
TRBJ1-4 - few TRBV4-3 TGCGCCAGCAGCCAAGATCCCGACAGCCCCTTTGAAAAACTGTTTTTT CASSQDPDSPFEKLFF
TRBJ2-7 - once TRBV5-1 TGCGCCAGCAGCTTGGCAGGGGGAGGGGGCTACGAGCAGTACTTC CASSLAGGGGYEQYF
TRBJ2-3 TRBD2 few TRBV11-2 TGTGCCAGCAGTTCAAGGACTAGCGTAGAAGATACGCAGTATTTT CASSSRTSVEDTQYF
TRBJ1-1 - once TRBV19 TGTGCCAGTAGTATCAAGGGTCCCACTGAAGCTTTCTTT CASSIKGPTEAFF
TRBJ1-1 - - TRBV5-4 TGTGCCAGCAGCCGCGCTGGGGGGGCAATGAACACTGAAGCTTTCTTT CASSRAGGAMNTEAFF
TRBJ2-3 TRBD2 once TRBV9 TGTGCCAGCAGCGTAGGGGCTAAACGAAGCGGGGGTACGCAGTATTTT CASSVGAKRSGGTQYF
TRBJ2-2 - few TRBV13 TGTGCCAGCAGCTTTGGCAAGAGGGCCGGGGAGCTGTTTTTT CASSFGKRAGELFF
TRBJ1-1 TRBD1 few TRBV19 TGTGCCAGTAGTGCAGCTTCAGGGGGCTTTACTGAAGCTTTCTTT CASSAASGGFTEAFF
TRBJ2-5 TRBD1 - TRBV12-5 TGTGCTAGTGGTTTGCCCCGCAGAGTATCGGGACAGGGGGCTCTGGAGACCCAGTACTTC CASGLPRRVSGQGALETQYF
TRBJ1-2 - - TRBV2 TGTGCCAGCAGCGCGGGGATTCCTAACTATGGCTACACCTTC CASSAGIPNYGYTF
TRBJ2-3 - - TRBV7-7 TGTGCTAGCAGCCCTAGCGGCACAGATACGCAGTATTTT CASSPSGTDTQYF
TRBJ1-2 - - TRBV30 TGTGCCTACGCAAGGGCAGGGGAGTGGGCTAACTATGGCTACACCTTC CAYARAGEWANYGYTF
TRBJ1-1 - few TRBV6-6 TGTGCCAGCAGTTACATGGTGAACACTGAAGCTTTCTTT CASSYMVNTEAFF
TRBJ2-7 TRBD2 once TRBV10-2 TGCGCCAGCAGTGAATCTCTAGCGGGGAAGGCGGGCGAGCAGTACTTC CASSESLAGKAGEQYF